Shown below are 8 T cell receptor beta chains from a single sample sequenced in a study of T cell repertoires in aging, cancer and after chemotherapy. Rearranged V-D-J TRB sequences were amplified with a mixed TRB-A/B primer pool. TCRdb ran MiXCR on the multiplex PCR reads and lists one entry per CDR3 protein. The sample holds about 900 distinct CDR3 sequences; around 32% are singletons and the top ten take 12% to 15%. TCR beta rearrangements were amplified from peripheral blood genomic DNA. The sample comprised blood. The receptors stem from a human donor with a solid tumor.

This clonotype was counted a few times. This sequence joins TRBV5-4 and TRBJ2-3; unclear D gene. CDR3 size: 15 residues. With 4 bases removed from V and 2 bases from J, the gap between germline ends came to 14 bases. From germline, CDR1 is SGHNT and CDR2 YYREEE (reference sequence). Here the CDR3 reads CASSQVWRPTDTQYF. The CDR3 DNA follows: TGTGCCAGCAGCCAAGTTTGGAGACCCACAGATACGCAGTATTTT.

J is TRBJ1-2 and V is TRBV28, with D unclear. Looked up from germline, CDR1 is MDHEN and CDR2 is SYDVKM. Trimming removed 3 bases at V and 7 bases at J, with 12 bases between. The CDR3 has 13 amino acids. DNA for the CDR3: TGTGCCAGCAGTTTCTCAGGTAGCTCTGGCTACACCTTC. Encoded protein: CASSFSGSSGYTF.

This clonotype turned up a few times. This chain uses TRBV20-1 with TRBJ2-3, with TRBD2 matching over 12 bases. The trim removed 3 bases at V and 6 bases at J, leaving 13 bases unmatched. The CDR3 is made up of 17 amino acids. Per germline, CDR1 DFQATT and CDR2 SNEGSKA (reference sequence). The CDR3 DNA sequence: TGCAGTGCTAGGCCGGGACTAGCGGGCGCACGACGGGATACGCAGTATTTT. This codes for CSARPGLAGARRDTQYF.

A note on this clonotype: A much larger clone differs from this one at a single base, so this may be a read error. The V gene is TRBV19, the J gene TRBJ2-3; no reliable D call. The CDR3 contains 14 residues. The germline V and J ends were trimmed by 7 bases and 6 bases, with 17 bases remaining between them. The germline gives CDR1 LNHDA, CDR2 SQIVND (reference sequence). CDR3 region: CASNIGLESDTQYF. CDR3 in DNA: TGTGCCAGTAATATTGGGCTAGAGAGCGATACGCAGTATTTT.

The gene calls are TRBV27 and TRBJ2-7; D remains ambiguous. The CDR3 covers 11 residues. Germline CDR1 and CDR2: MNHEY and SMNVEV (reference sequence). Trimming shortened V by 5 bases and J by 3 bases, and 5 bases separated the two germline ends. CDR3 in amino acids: CASSLSYEQYF. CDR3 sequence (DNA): TGTGCCAGCAGTCTTAGCTACGAGCAGTACTTC.

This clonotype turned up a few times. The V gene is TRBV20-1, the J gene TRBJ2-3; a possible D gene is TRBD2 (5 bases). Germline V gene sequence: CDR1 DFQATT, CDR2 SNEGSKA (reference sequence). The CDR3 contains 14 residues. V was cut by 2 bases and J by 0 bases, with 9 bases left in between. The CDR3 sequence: CSARLWTSTDTQYF. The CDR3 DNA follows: TGCAGTGCTAGACTCTGGACTAGCACAGATACGCAGTATTTT.

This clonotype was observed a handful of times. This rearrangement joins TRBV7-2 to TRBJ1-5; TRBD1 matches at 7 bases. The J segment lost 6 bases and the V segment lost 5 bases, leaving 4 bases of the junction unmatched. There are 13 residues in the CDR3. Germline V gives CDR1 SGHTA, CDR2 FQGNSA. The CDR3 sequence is CASSPTGVQPQHF. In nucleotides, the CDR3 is TGTGCCAGCAGCCCTACAGGGGTTCAGCCCCAGCATTTT.

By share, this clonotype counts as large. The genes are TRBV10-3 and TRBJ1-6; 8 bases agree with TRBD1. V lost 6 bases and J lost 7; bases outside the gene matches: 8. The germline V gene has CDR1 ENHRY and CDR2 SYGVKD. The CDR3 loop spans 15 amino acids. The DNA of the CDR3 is TGTGCCATCAGGGCAGGACAGGGTGGAAATTCACCCCTCCACTTT. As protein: CAIRAGQGGNSPLHF.